Presented here are 22 T cell receptor beta chains from one specimen sequenced in a study of beta chain features in type 1 diabetes. Expressed TCRB transcripts got sequenced, as all isolated RNA was reverse transcribed. The repertoire was sequenced with immunoSEQ multiplex PCR; TCRdb's copy has only in-frame clones and lacks some. The profile shows approximately 330,000 clones, 8% to 13% of them singletons. The specimen was naive CD4+ T cells from blood. These receptors all come from a woman under 40 in good health.

The table lists this clone with a few counts. The chain is built from TRBV2 and TRBJ2-1, with 7 bases lining up with TRBD2. In germline, CDR1 is SNHLY, CDR2 FYNNEI. There are 15 residues in the CDR3. The ends lost 4 bases at V and 2 bases at J; junction bases unmatched: 5. The CDR3 loop reads CASSGGGSTYNEQFF. In DNA form, the CDR3 reads TGTGCCAGCAGTGGGGGCGGGAGTACCTACAATGAGCAGTTCTTC.

The V call is TRBV15, the J call TRBJ1-5; weak D call: TRBD1 (6 bases). V shed 5 bases and J shed 2 bases, with 13 bases lying between them. The CDR3 contains 15 residues. Germline values: CDR1 LNHNV, CDR2 YYDKDF (reference sequence). The CDR3 nucleotides read TGTGCCACCAGCCCACAGGGAGTAGGCAATCAGCCCCAGCATTTT. Residues: CATSPQGVGNQPQHF. The whole variable domain, remainder taken from reference TRBV15 and TRBJ1-5, is DAMVIQNPRYQVTQFGKPVTLSCSQTLNHNVMYWYQQKSSQAPKLLFHYYDKDFNNEADTPDNFQSRRPNTSFCFLDIRSPGLGDTAMYLCATSPQGVGNQPQHFGDGTRLSIL.

The V call is TRBV5-1, the J call TRBJ1-1, with D hard to call. This CDR3 is built from 13 residues. Trimming removed 4 bases at V and 1 base at J, with 8 bases between. CDR1 and CDR2 (germline): SGHRS, YFSETQ. The CDR3: CASSRRENTEAFF. Written as DNA, the CDR3 is TGCGCCAGCAGCAGACGGGAGAACACTGAAGCTTTCTTT.

This clone appeared a few times. The gene calls are TRBV2 and TRBJ2-1; no firm D call. This CDR3 is 11 amino acids long. V gave up 7 bases and J gave up 11 bases, with 12 bases separating them. Germline V gives CDR1 SNHLY, CDR2 FYNNEI. CDR3 in amino acids: CASKLPPQQFF. CDR3 DNA: TGTGCCAGCAAACTTCCTCCCCAGCAGTTCTTC.

The chain recombines TRBV7-6 with TRBJ1-5; tentatively, D is TRBD1 (6 bases). Germline CDR1 and CDR2: SGHVS and FNYEAQ. The CDR3 is 17 residues long. V was shortened by 0 bases and J by 3 bases, with 15 bases between the two germline ends. CDR3 protein: CASSLATGGAYNQPQHF. The CDR3, as DNA: TGTGCCAGCAGCTTAGCCACGGGGGGGGCTTACAATCAGCCCCAGCATTTT.

This chain links TRBV4-3 with TRBJ2-2, with 8 bases aligning to TRBD1. The length of the CDR3 is 14 residues. In germline, CDR1 is LGHNA, CDR2 YSLEER. J gave up 6 bases and V 8 bases, and 8 bases lay outside the gene matches. The CDR3 nucleotides read TGCGCCAGCTCCTCGACAGGGGCGGCCGGGGAGCTGTTTTTT. It yields the protein CASSSTGAAGELFF.

In its sample, this clone was seen a few times. The DNA for the CDR3 is TGTGCCAGCAGTAGGGCGGACAGCAGCAATCAGCCCCAGCATTTT. Amino acids: CASSRADSSNQPQHF. The chain is built from TRBV25-1 and TRBJ1-5, with TRBD1 as a possible D gene (6 bases). The CDR3 runs to 15 residues. The germline V gene encodes CDR1 MGHDK and CDR2 SYGVNS. Deletions cut 5 bases from V and 1 base from J, with 12 bases between.

This clone occurred a few times. The chain carries TRBV6-6 and TRBJ2-1; 10 bases agree with TRBD2. The CDR3 is 13 amino acids. J gave up 14 bases and V 6 bases, and 10 bases lay outside the gene matches. Germline V lookup: CDR1 MNHNY, CDR2 SVGAGI (reference sequence). The CDR3 loop is CASRTSGTSVEFF. Written as DNA, the CDR3 is TGTGCCAGCAGAACTTCCGGGACTAGCGTCGAGTTCTTC.

The V call is TRBV6-6, the J call TRBJ2-7; 7 positions agree with TRBD1. V gave up 2 bases and J gave up 0 bases; unmatched junction bases: 4. This CDR3 contains 15 residues. Germline CDR1 MNHNY, CDR2 SVGAGI (reference sequence). The CDR3 is CASSYVGTVSYEQYF. The CDR3 region has the DNA TGTGCCAGCAGTTACGTCGGGACAGTCTCCTACGAGCAGTACTTC.

This clone has a handful of counts. The chain joins TRBV18 to TRBJ2-3; D not resolved. The V gene lost 2 bases and the J gene lost 6 bases, with 6 bases spanning the gap. This CDR3 has 12 amino acids. Germline V gives CDR1 KGHSH, CDR2 LQKENI. CDR3 in DNA: TGTGCCAGCTCACCAATCGAGGATACGCAGTATTTT. It codes for CASSPIEDTQYF.

This clone was seen a handful of times. The chain employs TRBV29-1 and TRBJ2-7; the D gene is possibly TRBD1 (5 bases). Germline CDR1 and CDR2: SQVTM and ANQGSEA. Trimming took off 7 bases at V and 2 bases at J, with 12 bases between the two ends. The CDR3 contains 12 residues. The CDR3 loop reads CSAATETYEQYF. The CDR3 nucleotides read TGCAGCGCCGCGACAGAAACCTACGAGCAGTACTTC.

The rearrangement joins TRBV11-2 to TRBJ2-2; 7 bases are a match to TRBD2. The CDR3 is 16 residues long. V gave up 5 bases and J gave up 4 bases; unmatched junction bases: 10. CDR1 and CDR2 from the germline V gene are SGHAT and FQNNGV. CDR3 sequence: CASSPAGAEGTGELFF. DNA of the CDR3: TGTGCCAGCAGCCCTGCGGGAGCCGAGGGCACCGGGGAGCTGTTTTTT. The complete variable domain, with remaining parts taken from reference TRBV11-2 and TRBJ2-2, reads EAGVAQSPRYKIIEKRQSVAFWCNPISGHATLYWYQQILGQGPKLLIQFQNNGVVDDSQLPKDRFSAERLKGVDSTLKIQPAKLEDSAVYLCASSPAGAEGTGELFFGEGSRLTVL.

This clone has a handful of counts. V is TRBV18 and J is TRBJ1-1; D call uncertain. Germline CDR1 KGHSH, CDR2 LQKENI. V was trimmed by 7 bases and J by 1 base, leaving 16 bases between them. There are 15 residues in the CDR3. The CDR3 sequence is CASLAAPSENTEAFF. The CDR3 nucleotides are TGTGCCAGCTTAGCGGCCCCGTCCGAGAACACTGAAGCTTTCTTT.

The sample holds a few counts of this clone. The V and J genes are TRBV5-1 and TRBJ2-7; TRBD2 might be the D (6 bases). The V gene lost 0 bases and the J gene lost 2 bases, with 18 bases spanning the gap. Germline V gene sequence: CDR1 SGHRS, CDR2 YFSETQ. This CDR3 region has 17 residues. The CDR3 DNA follows: TGCGCCAGCAGCTTGGTTGGAGGGATGGATGGGACCTACGAGCAGTACTTC. It translates to CASSLVGGMDGTYEQYF. Full variable domain (outside the CDR3, taken from reference TRBV5-1 and TRBJ2-7): KAGVTQTPRYLIKTRGQQVTLSCSPISGHRSVSWYQQTPGQGLQFLFEYFSETQRNKGNFPGRFSGRQFSNSRSEMNVSTLELGDSALYLCASSLVGGMDGTYEQYFGPGTRLTVT.

This clone showed up just a few times. The V call is TRBV15, the J call TRBJ2-5, with 9 bases aligning to TRBD1. This CDR3 is built from 16 residues. The germline CDR1 and CDR2 sequences are LNHNV and YYDKDF (reference sequence). Trimming at V came to 0 bases and at J to 5 bases, leaving 7 bases not matched to a gene. CDR3 sequence (DNA): TGTGCCACCAGCAGAGAGGTGGGACAGGGAAGGGAGACCCAGTACTTC. It yields the protein CATSREVGQGRETQYF. Variable domain in full (rest from reference TRBV15 and TRBJ2-5): DAMVIQNPRYQVTQFGKPVTLSCSQTLNHNVMYWYQQKSSQAPKLLFHYYDKDFNNEADTPDNFQSRRPNTSFCFLDIRSPGLGDTAMYLCATSREVGQGRETQYFGPGTRLLVL.

The table lists this clone with a few counts. The rearrangement uses TRBV11-1 and TRBJ2-7, with TRBD1 as a possible D gene (6 bases). CDR3 length equals 13 residues. V lost 5 bases, J lost 3 bases, and 11 bases lay in between. CDR1 and CDR2 (germline): SGHAT, FQDESV (reference sequence). The CDR3 nucleotides are TGTGCCAGCAGCCCTCGGACAGTCTACGAGCAGTACTTC. Protein: CASSPRTVYEQYF.

This sequence joins TRBV2 and TRBJ2-1; TRBD2 matches at 9 bases. Trimming cost V 7 bases and J 0 bases; bases outside gene matches: 1. This CDR3 has 14 amino acids. CDR1 and CDR2 from the germline V gene are SNHLY and FYNNEI. The CDR3 reads CASKTSGSYNEQFF. The DNA for the CDR3 is TGTGCCAGCAAGACTAGCGGCTCCTACAATGAGCAGTTCTTC. The variable domain in full, with the rest retrieved from reference TRBV2 and TRBJ2-1, is EPEVTQTPSHQVTQMGQEVILRCVPISNHLYFYWYRQILGQKVEFLVSFYNNEISEKSEIFDDQFSVERPDGSNFTLKIRSTKLEDSAMYFCASKTSGSYNEQFFGPGTRLTVL.

The chain joins TRBV30 to TRBJ2-7, with D tentatively TRBD1 (5 bases). The V gene lost 8 bases and the J gene lost 0 bases, with 8 bases spanning the gap. CDR1 GTSNPN and CDR2 SVGIG come from the germline V gene (reference sequence). This CDR3 comprises 11 residues. The CDR3 here is CAGGASYEQYF. In DNA form, the CDR3 reads TGTGCCGGTGGGGCCTCCTACGAGCAGTACTTC.

The chain joins TRBV6-5 to TRBJ2-7; D is perhaps TRBD1 (6 bases). From germline, CDR1 is MNHEY and CDR2 SVGAGI. This CDR3 has 15 amino acids. The V gene lost 5 bases and the J gene lost 2 bases, with 16 bases spanning the gap. CDR3 DNA: TGTGCCAGCAGTCCCCTCGGCAGGGGACCCTACGAGCAGTACTTC. Protein sequence: CASSPLGRGPYEQYF.

The rearrangement links TRBV7-8 to TRBJ2-6; D might be TRBD2 (7 bases). This CDR3 spans 16 amino acids. CDR1 SGHVS and CDR2 FQNEAQ come from the germline V gene. The ends were cut back, 1 base at V and 2 bases at J, with 9 bases in the middle. The CDR3 bases are TGTGCCAGCAGCTTAGGGGGGGGCGCTGGGGCCAACGTCCTGACTTTC. It is translated as CASSLGGGAGANVLTF. Full variable domain (rest looked up from reference TRBV7-8 and TRBJ2-6): GAGVSQSPRYKVAKRGQDVALRCDPISGHVSLFWYQQALGQGPEFLTYFQNEAQLDKSGLPSDRFFAERPEGSVSTLKIQRTQQEDSAVYLCASSLGGGAGANVLTFGAGSRLTVL.

This clone has only a few counts. This sequence joins TRBV2 and TRBJ2-1; 8 positions agree with TRBD2. The junction had 9 bases not matched to a gene; V was cut back by 8 bases and J by 9 bases. The CDR3 length is 13 residues. Germline values: CDR1 SNHLY, CDR2 FYNNEI. The CDR3, as DNA: TGTGCCAGCCAAGAGCGGGAGCTTAGTGAGCAGTTCTTC. Its protein product is CASQERELSEQFF. The full variable domain, with the rest looked up from reference TRBV2 and TRBJ2-1, is EPEVTQTPSHQVTQMGQEVILRCVPISNHLYFYWYRQILGQKVEFLVSFYNNEISEKSEIFDDQFSVERPDGSNFTLKIRSTKLEDSAMYFCASQERELSEQFFGPGTRLTVL.

This clone was seen a few times. The CDR3 spells CASSPKQGSGNTIYF. DNA for the CDR3: TGTGCCAGCAGCCCTAAGCAGGGTTCTGGAAACACCATATATTTT. This sequence joins TRBV9 and TRBJ1-3, with D possibly being TRBD1 (5 bases). Germline lookup yields CDR1 SGDLS and CDR2 YYNGEE. V was pared by 4 bases and J by 1 base, with 12 bases between. The CDR3 is 15 amino acids.